Shown below are 8 T cell receptor beta chains from a single sample sequenced in a study of blood T cell repertoires in COVID-19. The method was immunoSEQ multiplex PCR; TCRdb's version includes in-frame clones alone and lacks a portion of them. The sample lists hundreds of thousands of clones; 80% to 90% were seen once. Sequenced input: PBMCs or T cells enriched from blood (not recorded which). All receptors come from a man aged 18 to 30 who had recovered from COVID-19.

The chain carries TRBV5-4 and TRBJ1-1; 9 nucleotides align to TRBD1. Germline V CDR1 and CDR2: SGHNT, YYREEE (reference sequence). V gave up 4 bases and J gave up 5 bases; unmatched junction bases: 12. CDR3 length equals 16 residues. The CDR3 protein is CASSPPTGQGWTEAFF. CDR3 DNA: TGTGCCAGCAGCCCCCCTACGGGACAGGGATGGACTGAAGCTTTCTTT.

This clone was detected only a few times. The chain couples TRBV6-5 to TRBJ1-1; 10 bases are shared with TRBD1. V was clipped by 2 bases and J by 4 bases; unmatched bases: 1. The CDR3 length is 14 residues. Germline loops: CDR1 MNHEY, CDR2 SVGAGI. This CDR3 reads CASSYDRGRTEAFF. The CDR3 DNA is TGTGCCAGCAGTTACGACAGGGGGCGCACTGAAGCTTTCTTT.

The chain couples TRBV2 to TRBJ2-3; 10 positions match TRBD1. There are 14 residues in the CDR3. Germline V CDR1 and CDR2: SNHLY, FYNNEI. The V gene end was trimmed by 9 bases and the J gene end by 3 bases; junction bases not matched to a gene: 6. The CDR3 DNA reads TGTGCCAGTGCATCGGGACAGGGGACAGATACGCAGTATTTT. Residues: CASASGQGTDTQYF.

As for this clone: Sequence at one end of the junction differs from germline and may be a read error. This rearrangement joins TRBV28 to TRBJ1-1, with TRBD1 matching 7 bases. The CDR3 is 12 amino acids. Germline CDR1 MDHEN, CDR2 SYDVKM. The CDR3 nucleotides read TGTGCCAGCAGTTCCGCCCTGACAGGGAGGACATTT. Translated, it gives CASSSALTGRTF.

The chain carries TRBV5-1 and TRBJ2-2; 8 bases are shared with TRBD2. Germline assignment: CDR1 SGHRS and CDR2 YFSETQ. CDR3 length: 17 amino acids. With V trimmed by 1 base and J by 0 bases, 5 bases remained unmatched. CDR3 bases: TGCGCCAGCAGCTTGCGAGCGGGGGCCACGAACACCGGGGAGCTGTTTTTT. The encoded protein is CASSLRAGATNTGELFF.

This clone occurred once. The rearrangement links TRBV19 to TRBJ1-5; no definite D call. The germline CDR1 and CDR2 sequences are LNHDA and SQIVND (reference sequence). V was cut by 4 bases and J by 3 bases, with 7 bases left in between. The CDR3 has 13 amino acids. CDR3 in DNA: TGTGCCAGTAGTACAGACTACAATCAGCCCCAGCATTTT. Amino acids: CASSTDYNQPQHF.

This chain joins TRBV10-3 and TRBJ2-1; the match to TRBD2 covers 11 bases. The CDR3 spans 15 residues. With 7 bases clipped from V and 6 bases from J, the junction kept 8 bases outside the gene matches. Per germline, CDR1 ENHRY and CDR2 SYGVKD. This chain's CDR3 is CAIKATSGSSNEQFF. Written as DNA, the CDR3 is TGTGCCATCAAGGCAACTAGCGGGAGTAGCAATGAGCAGTTCTTC.

This chain joins TRBV5-4 and TRBJ1-4; maybe TRBD1 (6 bases). Trimming stripped 4 bases from V and 0 bases from J, with 10 bases between. The CDR3 has 15 amino acids. Germline V gene lookup returns CDR1 SGHNT and CDR2 YYREEE (reference sequence). CDR3 DNA sequence: TGTGCCAGCAGCCAGGGGTCTGCAACTAATGAAAAACTGTTTTTT. Translating it yields CASSQGSATNEKLFF.